This passage covers 19 T cell receptor beta chains from one sample sequenced in a study of shared clonotypes between healthy human individuals. Assay used: immunoSEQ multiplex PCR; TCRdb lists only in-frame clones, some missing. The data show a few million clones, 90% to 95% seen once. Sequencing was performed on naive CD4+ T cells sorted from blood. Stated subset: CD45RA+ positively selected. Receptors originate from a young man in good health.

The V and J genes are TRBV7-9 and TRBJ2-7, with D perhaps matching TRBD1 or TRBD2 (5 bases each). This CDR3 spans 15 amino acids. Looked up from germline, CDR1 is SEHNR and CDR2 is FQNEAQ (reference sequence). The V gene lost 6 bases and the J gene lost 3 bases, with 18 bases spanning the gap. The CDR3 spells CASRVGTVEGYEQYF. In DNA form, the CDR3 reads TGTGCCAGCAGGGTTGGGACGGTCGAAGGCTACGAGCAGTACTTC.

Here the CDR3 reads CASSRLAEPQFF. CDR3 nucleotides: TGTGCCAGTAGTAGACTAGCGGAGCCCCAGTTCTTC. The chain joins TRBV19 to TRBJ2-1, with 9 bases aligning to TRBD2. The CDR3 has 12 amino acids. V was pared by 4 bases and J by 13 bases, with 5 bases of the junction left unmatched. CDR1 and CDR2 from the germline V gene are LNHDA and SQIVND (reference sequence).

J is TRBJ1-6 and V is TRBV19, with a possible D match to TRBD1 (5 bases). Germline CDR1 and CDR2: LNHDA and SQIVND (reference sequence). This CDR3 spans 14 amino acids. Trimming took 6 bases from V and 4 from J, leaving 10 bases between them. CDR3 sequence reads: CASSRGSYNSPLHF. DNA for the CDR3: TGTGCCAGTAGCCGGGGGTCTTATAATTCACCCCTCCACTTT.

As concerns this clone: The same CDR3 is also encoded by other DNA sequences in this sample. CDR3 sequence: CASSLGGGSYEQYF. In nucleotides, the CDR3 is TGCGCCAGCAGCTTGGGTGGCGGTTCCTACGAGCAGTACTTC. V is TRBV5-1 and J is TRBJ2-7; D remains unclear. With 0 bases removed from V and 1 base from J, the gap between germline ends came to 8 bases. CDR3 size: 14 residues. Germline V gives CDR1 SGHRS, CDR2 YFSETQ.

V usage is TRBV4-3 and J usage is TRBJ1-4; possibly TRBD1 for D (6 bases). Trimming took 0 bases from V and 7 from J, leaving 15 bases between them. The CDR3 runs to 16 residues. CDR1 and CDR2 from the germline V gene are LGHNA and YSLEER. The chain's CDR3 is CASSQDGGGESEKLFF. The CDR3 DNA sequence: TGCGCCAGCAGCCAAGATGGAGGGGGAGAGAGTGAAAAACTGTTTTTT.

The chain has TRBV5-4 and TRBJ1-1; D remains ambiguous. Per germline, CDR1 SGHNT and CDR2 YYREEE (reference sequence). The CDR3 extends over 12 amino acids. Trimming left V 3 bases short and J 4 bases short, with 7 bases between. The CDR3 DNA reads as TGTGCCAGCAGCTGGGATGGCACTGAAGCTTTCTTT. Encoded protein: CASSWDGTEAFF.

This rearrangement joins TRBV5-6 to TRBJ2-7; weak D call: TRBD1 (7 bases). CDR1 SGHDT and CDR2 YYEEEE come from the germline V gene. V was cut by 0 bases and J by 3 bases, with 25 bases left in between. CDR3 length: 19 residues. The CDR3 loop reads CASSLVRQGEEGANYEQYF. The CDR3 DNA sequence: TGTGCCAGCAGCTTGGTACGGCAGGGGGAGGAAGGGGCTAACTACGAGCAGTACTTC.

CDR3 region: CASSPPMRQGRKSYGYTF. As DNA, the CDR3 is TGTGCCAGCAGCCCACCCATGCGACAGGGCCGTAAGTCCTATGGCTACACCTTC. The rearrangement joins TRBV7-2 to TRBJ1-2; 7 bases fit TRBD1. Germline CDR1 is SGHTA and CDR2 is FQGNSA. V lost 5 bases and J lost 4; bases outside the gene matches: 19. This CDR3 contains 18 residues.

The chain combines TRBV7-8 with TRBJ2-3, with D perhaps matching TRBD2 (5 bases). The germline CDR1 and CDR2 sequences are SGHVS and FQNEAQ. Trimming shortened V by 1 base and J by 6 bases, and 8 bases separated the two germline ends. The CDR3 totals 13 residues. The CDR3 spells CASSLVSVDTQYF. The CDR3, as DNA: TGTGCCAGCAGCTTAGTTAGCGTGGATACGCAGTATTTT.

The chain is built from TRBV27 and TRBJ1-2, with 10 bases fitting TRBD1. There are 15 residues in the CDR3. V was clipped by 0 bases and J by 8 bases; unmatched bases: 6. The germline gives CDR1 MNHEY, CDR2 SMNVEV (reference sequence). The DNA for the CDR3 is TGTGCCAGCAGTTTATCTGGGACAGGGGCCTCAGGCTACACCTTC. Its translation: CASSLSGTGASGYTF.

This chain joins TRBV7-3 and TRBJ2-3; weak D call: TRBD2 (6 bases). The ends were cut back, 2 bases at V and 4 bases at J, with 7 bases in the middle. This CDR3 is 13 amino acids long. The germline V gene has CDR1 SGHTA and CDR2 FQGTGA. This chain's CDR3 is CASSLPGADTQYF. Written as DNA, the CDR3 is TGTGCCAGCAGCTTACCGGGGGCAGATACGCAGTATTTT.

The chain uses TRBV15 and TRBJ1-5, with D maybe TRBD1 (6 bases). CDR1 and CDR2 (germline): LNHNV, YYDKDF (reference sequence). The CDR3 is 14 residues long. Trimming stripped 5 bases from V and 2 bases from J, with 10 bases between. As DNA, the CDR3 is TGTGCCACCAGCGGGGACAAAGGCAATCAGCCCCAGCATTTT. Encoded protein: CATSGDKGNQPQHF. The full variable domain, rest sourced from reference TRBV15 and TRBJ1-5, is DAMVIQNPRYQVTQFGKPVTLSCSQTLNHNVMYWYQQKSSQAPKLLFHYYDKDFNNEADTPDNFQSRRPNTSFCFLDIRSPGLGDTAMYLCATSGDKGNQPQHFGDGTRLSIL.

This clone was recorded only once. The chain has TRBV7-2 and TRBJ2-3; D is uncertain. V dropped 4 bases and J dropped 5 bases, with 13 bases sitting between them. Germline V gives CDR1 SGHTA, CDR2 FQGNSA. This CDR3 is built from 14 residues. The chain's CDR3 is CASSSPRRVDTQYF. CDR3 in DNA: TGTGCCAGCAGCTCCCCTCGTCGGGTAGATACGCAGTATTTT.

This chain joins TRBV11-2 and TRBJ2-3; 7 bases fit TRBD2. The CDR3 has 15 amino acids. The trim removed 3 bases at V and 3 bases at J, leaving 6 bases unmatched. Germline loops: CDR1 SGHAT, CDR2 FQNNGV. The CDR3 sequence is CASSLAGVGTDTQYF. DNA of the CDR3: TGTGCCAGCAGCTTGGCGGGGGTAGGGACAGATACGCAGTATTTT.

The rearrangement joins TRBV7-8 to TRBJ1-1, with 8 positions matching TRBD1. V was clipped by 6 bases and J by 5 bases; unmatched bases: 8. Germline CDR1 is SGHVS and CDR2 is FQNEAQ. The CDR3 has 14 residues. The CDR3 DNA follows: TGTGCCAGCAGTTTACAGGGGGGAGGGACTGAAGCTTTCTTT. Its translation: CASSLQGGGTEAFF.

The chain uses TRBV9 and TRBJ2-2; no clear D gene. Per the germline V gene, CDR1 is SGDLS and CDR2 is YYNGEE. CDR3 size: 16 residues. V was clipped by 4 bases and J by 0 bases, with 13 bases between them. The CDR3 sequence is CASSTRTVANTGELFF. DNA of the CDR3: TGTGCCAGCAGCACCAGGACGGTAGCGAACACCGGGGAGCTGTTTTTT. Variable domain in full (rest from reference TRBV9 and TRBJ2-2): DSGVTQTPKHLITATGQRVTLRCSPRSGDLSVYWYQQSLDQGLQFLIQYYNGEERAKGNILERFSAQQFPDLHSELNLSSLELGDSALYFCASSTRTVANTGELFFGEGSRLTVL.

The chain couples TRBV5-1 to TRBJ1-3; the D gene is possibly TRBD1 (5 bases). Germline V gives CDR1 SGHRS, CDR2 YFSETQ. Trimming shortened V by 7 bases and J by 9 bases, and 20 bases separated the two germline ends. This CDR3 spans 14 amino acids. CDR3 coding DNA: TGCGCCAGCGCGGCCCGGCCGGGGGAACGCACCATATATTTT. It yields the protein CASAARPGERTIYF.

The rearrangement uses TRBV2 and TRBJ2-4; unclear D gene. Trimming cost V 6 bases and J 0 bases, with 15 bases left between them. The CDR3 extends over 16 amino acids. Germline CDR1 SNHLY, CDR2 FYNNEI. The CDR3 is CASRDARTVAKNIQYF. The CDR3, as DNA: TGTGCCAGCAGAGATGCTAGGACGGTAGCCAAAAACATTCAGTACTTC.

Here the CDR3 reads CASSQVLNEQYF. The CDR3 coding sequence is TGCGCCAGCAGCCAAGTATTGAACGAGCAGTACTTC. The rearrangement joins TRBV4-3 to TRBJ2-7; no clear D gene. CDR1 and CDR2 (germline): LGHNA, YSLEER. The CDR3 spans 12 residues. V lost 1 base and J 5 bases, leaving 6 bases between the germline ends.